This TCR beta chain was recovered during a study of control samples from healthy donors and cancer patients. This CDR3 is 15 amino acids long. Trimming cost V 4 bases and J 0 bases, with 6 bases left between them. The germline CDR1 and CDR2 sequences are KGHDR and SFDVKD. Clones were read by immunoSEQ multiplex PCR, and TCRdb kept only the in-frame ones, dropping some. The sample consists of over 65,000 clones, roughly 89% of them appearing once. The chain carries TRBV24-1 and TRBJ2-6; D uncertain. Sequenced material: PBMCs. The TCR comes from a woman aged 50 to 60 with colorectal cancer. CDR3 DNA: TGTGCCACCAGTGACAGAAACTCTGGGGCCAACGTCCTGACTTTC. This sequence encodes CATSDRNSGANVLTF.